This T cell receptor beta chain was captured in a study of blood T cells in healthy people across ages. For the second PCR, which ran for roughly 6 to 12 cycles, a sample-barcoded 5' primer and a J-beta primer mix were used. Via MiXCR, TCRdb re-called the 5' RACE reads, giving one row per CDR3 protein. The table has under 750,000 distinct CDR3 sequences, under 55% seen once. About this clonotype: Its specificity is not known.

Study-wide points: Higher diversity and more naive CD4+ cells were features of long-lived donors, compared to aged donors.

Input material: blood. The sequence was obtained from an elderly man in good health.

CDR3 DNA: TGTGCCAGCAGCTCGCTATCTTACCAGGACAACTACGAGCAGTACTTC. This sequence encodes CASSSLSYQDNYEQYF. The V and J genes are TRBV7-9 and TRBJ2-1; possible D gene TRBD1, 5 bases. The J call could be wrong; TRBJ2-7 is a better fit for the DNA end. The CDR3 loop spans 16 amino acids. CDR1 SEHNR and CDR2 FQNEAQ come from the germline V gene (reference sequence).